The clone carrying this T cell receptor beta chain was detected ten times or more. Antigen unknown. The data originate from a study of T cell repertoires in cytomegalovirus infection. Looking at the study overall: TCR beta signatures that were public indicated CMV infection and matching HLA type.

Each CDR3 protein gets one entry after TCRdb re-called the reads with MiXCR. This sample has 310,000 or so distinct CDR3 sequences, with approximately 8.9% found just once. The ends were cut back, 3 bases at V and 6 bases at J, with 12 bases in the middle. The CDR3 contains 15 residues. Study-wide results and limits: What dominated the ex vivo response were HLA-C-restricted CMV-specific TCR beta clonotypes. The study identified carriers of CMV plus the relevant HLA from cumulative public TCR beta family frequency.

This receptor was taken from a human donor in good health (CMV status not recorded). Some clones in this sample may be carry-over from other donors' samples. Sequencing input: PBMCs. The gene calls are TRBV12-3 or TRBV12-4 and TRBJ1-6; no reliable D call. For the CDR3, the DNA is TGTGCCAGCAGTTTGACTGGCGGGGTTAATTCACCCCTCCACTTT. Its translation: CASSLTGGVNSPLHF.